This entry concerns a single TCR beta chain. Profiling relied on immunoSEQ multiplex PCR, and the TCRdb table lists in-frame clones only, not all of them. Here the sample spans 50,000 to 65,000 clones, 88% being singletons. This specimen belongs to a study of blood T cell repertoires in COVID-19. J lost 2 bases, V lost 4 bases, and 7 bases had no gene match. This CDR3 comprises 17 residues. Germline V gene lookup returns CDR1 LNHDA and CDR2 SQIVND (reference sequence). The receptor was derived from a man between 45 and 60 years old with active COVID-19. The chain joins TRBV19 to TRBJ2-7, with 14 bases matching TRBD2. The sample was peripheral blood. The CDR3 spells CASSSPGTSGRTYEQYF. The CDR3 bases are TGTGCCAGTAGTAGCCCCGGGACTAGCGGGAGAACCTACGAGCAGTACTTC.